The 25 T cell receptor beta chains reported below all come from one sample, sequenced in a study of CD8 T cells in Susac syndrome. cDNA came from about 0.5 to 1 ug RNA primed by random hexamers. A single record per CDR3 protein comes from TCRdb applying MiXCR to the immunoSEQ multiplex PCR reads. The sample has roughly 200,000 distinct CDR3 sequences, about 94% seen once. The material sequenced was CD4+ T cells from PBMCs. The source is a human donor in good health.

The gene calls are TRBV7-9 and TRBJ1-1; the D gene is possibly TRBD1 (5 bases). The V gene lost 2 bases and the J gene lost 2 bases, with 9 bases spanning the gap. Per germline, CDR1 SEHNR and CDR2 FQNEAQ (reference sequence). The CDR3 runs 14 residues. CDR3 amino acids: CASSLRDSNTEAFF. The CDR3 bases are TGTGCCAGCAGCTTAAGAGACAGTAACACTGAAGCTTTCTTT. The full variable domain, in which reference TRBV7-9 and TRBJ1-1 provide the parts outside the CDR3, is DTGVSQNPRHKITKRGQNVTFRCDPISEHNRLYWYRQTLGQGPEFLTYFQNEAQLEKSRLLSDRFSAERPKGSFSTLEIQRTEQGDSAMYLCASSLRDSNTEAFFGQGTRLTVV.

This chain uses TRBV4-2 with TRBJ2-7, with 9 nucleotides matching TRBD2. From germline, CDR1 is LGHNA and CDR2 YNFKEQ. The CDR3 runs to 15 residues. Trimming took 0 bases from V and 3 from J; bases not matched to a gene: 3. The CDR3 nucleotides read TGTGCCAGCAGCCAAGAACCTAGCGGGGTCTACGAGCAGTACTTC. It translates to CASSQEPSGVYEQYF.

CDR3: CSARQQGARANVLTF. The CDR3 nucleotides are TGCAGTGCGCGACAACAGGGGGCTAGGGCCAACGTCCTGACTTTC. V usage is TRBV20-1 and J usage is TRBJ2-6; 9 bases map to TRBD1. V lost 6 bases and J lost 5; bases outside the gene matches: 8. CDR3 length equals 15 residues. Looked up from germline, CDR1 is DFQATT and CDR2 is SNEGSKA (reference sequence).

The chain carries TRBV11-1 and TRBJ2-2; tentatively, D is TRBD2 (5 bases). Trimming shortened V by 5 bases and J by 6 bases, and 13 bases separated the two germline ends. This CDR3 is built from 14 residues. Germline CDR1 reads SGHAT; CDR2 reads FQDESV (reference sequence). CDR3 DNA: TGTGCCAGCAGCCCTCTAGCATTGGCCGGGGAGCTGTTTTTT. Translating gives CASSPLALAGELFF.

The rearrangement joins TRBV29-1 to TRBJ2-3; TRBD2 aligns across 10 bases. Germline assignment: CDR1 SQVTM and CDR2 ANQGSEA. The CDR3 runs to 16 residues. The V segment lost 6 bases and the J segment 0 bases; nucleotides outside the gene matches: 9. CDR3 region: CSVDSGRTRSTDTQYF. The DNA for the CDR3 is TGCAGCGTCGATAGCGGGAGGACCCGTAGCACAGATACGCAGTATTTT.

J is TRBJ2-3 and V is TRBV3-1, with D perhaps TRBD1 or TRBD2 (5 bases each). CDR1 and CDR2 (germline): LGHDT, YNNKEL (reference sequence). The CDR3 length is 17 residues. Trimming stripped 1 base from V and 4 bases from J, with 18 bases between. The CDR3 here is CASSQGARSLGADTQYF. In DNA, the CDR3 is TGTGCCAGCAGCCAAGGGGCTAGAAGTTTGGGGGCAGATACGCAGTATTTT.

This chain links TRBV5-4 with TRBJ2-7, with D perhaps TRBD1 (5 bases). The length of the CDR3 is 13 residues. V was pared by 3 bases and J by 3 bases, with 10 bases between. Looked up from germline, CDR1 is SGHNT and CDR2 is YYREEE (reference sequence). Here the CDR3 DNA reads TGTGCCAGCAGCTCGAAGACAGTCTACGAGCAGTACTTC. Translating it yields CASSSKTVYEQYF.

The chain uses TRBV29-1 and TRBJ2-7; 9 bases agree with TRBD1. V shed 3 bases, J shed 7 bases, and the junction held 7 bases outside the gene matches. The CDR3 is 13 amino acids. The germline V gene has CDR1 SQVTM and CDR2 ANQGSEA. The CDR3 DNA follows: TGCAGCGTTGAGGGGGACAGGGCAAGGGAGCAGTACTTC. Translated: CSVEGDRAREQYF.

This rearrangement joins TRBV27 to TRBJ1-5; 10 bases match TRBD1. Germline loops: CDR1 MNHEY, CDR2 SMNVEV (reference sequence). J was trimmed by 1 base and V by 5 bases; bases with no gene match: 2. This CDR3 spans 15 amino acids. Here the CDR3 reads CASSAGQGSNQPQHF. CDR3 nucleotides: TGTGCCAGCAGTGCGGGACAGGGGAGCAATCAGCCCCAGCATTTT.

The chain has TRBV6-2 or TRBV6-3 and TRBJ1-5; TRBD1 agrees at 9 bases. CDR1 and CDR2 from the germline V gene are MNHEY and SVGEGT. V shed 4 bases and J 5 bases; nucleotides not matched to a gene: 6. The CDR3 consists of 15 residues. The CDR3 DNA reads TGTGCCAGCAGTTTTCACCGGGACAGGGATCAGCCCCAGCATTTT. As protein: CASSFHRDRDQPQHF.

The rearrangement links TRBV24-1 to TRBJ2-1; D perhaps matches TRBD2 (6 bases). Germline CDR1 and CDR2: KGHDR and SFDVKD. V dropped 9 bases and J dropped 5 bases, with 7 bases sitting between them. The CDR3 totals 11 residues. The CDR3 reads CATGTHNEQFF. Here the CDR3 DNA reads TGTGCCACCGGGACTCACAATGAGCAGTTCTTC.

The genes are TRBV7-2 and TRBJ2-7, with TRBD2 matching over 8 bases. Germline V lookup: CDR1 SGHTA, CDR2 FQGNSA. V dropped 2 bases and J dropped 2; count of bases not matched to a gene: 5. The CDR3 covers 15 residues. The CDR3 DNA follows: TGTGCCAGCAGCTTACTGGCGGGAGGACCCTACGAGCAGTACTTC. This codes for CASSLLAGGPYEQYF.

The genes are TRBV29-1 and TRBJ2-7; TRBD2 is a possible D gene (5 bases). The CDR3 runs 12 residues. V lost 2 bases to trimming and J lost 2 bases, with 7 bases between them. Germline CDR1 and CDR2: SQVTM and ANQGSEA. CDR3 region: CSVENSAYEQYF. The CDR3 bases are TGCAGCGTTGAAAATAGCGCCTACGAGCAGTACTTC.

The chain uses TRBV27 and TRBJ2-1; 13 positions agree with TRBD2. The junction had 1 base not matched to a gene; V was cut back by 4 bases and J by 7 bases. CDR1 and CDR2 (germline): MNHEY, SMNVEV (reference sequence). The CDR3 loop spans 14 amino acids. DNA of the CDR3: TGTGCCAGCAGTTGGGGACTAGCGGGAAATGAGCAGTTCTTC. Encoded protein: CASSWGLAGNEQFF.

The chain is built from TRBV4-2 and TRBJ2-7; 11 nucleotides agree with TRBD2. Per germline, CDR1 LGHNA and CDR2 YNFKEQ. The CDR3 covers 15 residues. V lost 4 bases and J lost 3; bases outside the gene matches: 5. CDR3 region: CASSRPGLAGYEQYF. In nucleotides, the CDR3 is TGTGCCAGCAGCCGGCCAGGACTAGCGGGCTACGAGCAGTACTTC.

In DNA form, the CDR3 reads TGTGCCAGCAGTCCCTTCAGGGAGCAGTTCTTC. It encodes CASSPFREQFF. This chain links TRBV12-3 or TRBV12-4 with TRBJ2-1, with D uncertain. The ends were cut back, 5 bases at V and 10 bases at J, with 9 bases in the middle. This CDR3 region has 11 residues.

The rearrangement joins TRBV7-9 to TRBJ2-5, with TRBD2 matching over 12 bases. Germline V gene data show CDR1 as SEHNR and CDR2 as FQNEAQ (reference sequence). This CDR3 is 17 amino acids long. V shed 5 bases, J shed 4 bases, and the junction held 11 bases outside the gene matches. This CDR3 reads CASSAGLAGWARETQYF. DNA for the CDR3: TGTGCCAGCAGCGCCGGACTAGCGGGGTGGGCCCGAGAGACCCAGTACTTC.

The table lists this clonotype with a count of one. For the CDR3, the DNA is TGTGCCAGCAGTTCGCCTAGCGGGAGAAACAATGAGCAGTTCTTC. This translates into CASSSPSGRNNEQFF. This chain connects TRBV27 to TRBJ2-1, with 10 positions matching TRBD2. Germline CDR1 MNHEY, CDR2 SMNVEV (reference sequence). The CDR3 covers 15 residues. V was pared by 4 bases and J by 5 bases, with 5 bases of the junction left unmatched.

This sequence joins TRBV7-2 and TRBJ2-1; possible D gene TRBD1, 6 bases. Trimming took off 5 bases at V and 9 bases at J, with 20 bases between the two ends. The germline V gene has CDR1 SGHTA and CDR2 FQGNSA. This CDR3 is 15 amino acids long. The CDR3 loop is CASSPPWTALGEQFF. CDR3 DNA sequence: TGTGCCAGCAGCCCTCCTTGGACAGCCTTGGGTGAGCAGTTCTTC.

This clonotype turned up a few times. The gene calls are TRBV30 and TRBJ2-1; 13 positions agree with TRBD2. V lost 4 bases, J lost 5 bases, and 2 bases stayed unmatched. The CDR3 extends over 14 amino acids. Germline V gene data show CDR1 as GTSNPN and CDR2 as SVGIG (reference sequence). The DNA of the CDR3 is TGTGCCTGGAATGGACTAGCGGGAGACAATGAGCAGTTCTTC. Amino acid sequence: CAWNGLAGDNEQFF.

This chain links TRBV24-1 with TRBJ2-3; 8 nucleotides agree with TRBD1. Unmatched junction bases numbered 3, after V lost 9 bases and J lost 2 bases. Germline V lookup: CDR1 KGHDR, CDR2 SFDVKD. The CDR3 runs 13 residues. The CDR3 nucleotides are TGTGCCACCGCGGGACAGGCCACAGATACGCAGTATTTT. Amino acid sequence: CATAGQATDTQYF.

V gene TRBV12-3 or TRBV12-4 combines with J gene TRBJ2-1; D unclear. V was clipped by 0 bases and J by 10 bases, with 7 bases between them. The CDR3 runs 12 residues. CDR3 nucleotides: TGTGCCAGCAGTTTAGCCTTTATGGAGCAGTTCTTC. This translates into CASSLAFMEQFF.

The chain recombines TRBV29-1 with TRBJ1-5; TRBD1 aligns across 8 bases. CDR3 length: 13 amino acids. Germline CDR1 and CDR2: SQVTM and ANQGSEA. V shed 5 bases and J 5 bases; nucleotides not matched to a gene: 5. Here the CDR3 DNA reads TGCAGCGTTCAGACAGGGGCACATCAGCCCCAGCATTTT. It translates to CSVQTGAHQPQHF.

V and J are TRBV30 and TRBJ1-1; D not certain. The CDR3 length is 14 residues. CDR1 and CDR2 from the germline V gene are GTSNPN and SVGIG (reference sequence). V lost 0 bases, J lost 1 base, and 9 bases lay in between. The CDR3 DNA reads TGTGCCTGGAGTGTGATTCTGACGAACACTGAAGCTTTCTTT. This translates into CAWSVILTNTEAFF.

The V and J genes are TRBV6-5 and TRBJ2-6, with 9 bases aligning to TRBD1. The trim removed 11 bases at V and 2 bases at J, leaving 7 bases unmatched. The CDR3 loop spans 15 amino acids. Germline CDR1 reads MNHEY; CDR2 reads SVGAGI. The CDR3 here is CACTGGSAGANVLTF. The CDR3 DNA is TGTGCCTGTACAGGGGGCTCGGCTGGGGCCAACGTCCTGACTTTC.